The next 4 T cell receptor beta chains were all read from a single sample in a study of shared clonotypes between healthy human individuals. Libraries were prepared by immunoSEQ multiplex PCR; TCRdb keeps only in-frame clonotypes and omits some of them. The sample includes about 980,000 clones, over 60% of them seen just once. The material sequenced was memory CD4+ T cells sorted from blood. Subset specified: CD45RA-negative fraction. Source of these receptors: a man younger than 30 in good health.

This clone turned up a few times. The CDR3 is CASSPSGSNTEAFF. The CDR3 nucleotides read TGTGCCAGCAGTCCCTCAGGATCGAACACTGAAGCTTTCTTT. The chain links TRBV28 to TRBJ1-1; D is ambiguous. CDR1 is MDHEN, CDR2 SYDVKM, per germline. The CDR3 runs 14 residues. Trimming cost V 5 bases and J 1 base, with 11 bases left between them.

This clone came up many times. The gene calls are TRBV6-1 and TRBJ2-5; D tentatively reads TRBD1 or TRBD2 (5 bases each). The V end was cut by 6 bases, the J end by 5 bases, with 13 bases between. The length of the CDR3 is 13 residues. Germline-derived CDR1 and CDR2 are MNHNS and SASEGT. CDR3 DNA sequence: TGTGCCAGCAGGGGGGTACAGCTGGAGACCCAGTACTTC. It specifies CASRGVQLETQYF.

The genes are TRBV12-2 and TRBJ1-2. TRBV12-2 counts as a pseudogene. The CDR3 has 17 amino acids. CDR3 amino acids: CASRTRVLAAPNYGYTF. The CDR3 nucleotides read TGTGCAAGTCGCACTAGGGTTTTGGCAGCACCTAACTATGGCTACACCTTC.

The genes are TRBV7-2 and TRBJ2-3; unclear D gene. The CDR3 extends over 13 amino acids. V was trimmed by 1 base and J by 14 bases, leaving 16 bases between them. Germline V gives CDR1 SGHTA, CDR2 FQGNSA. CDR3 nucleotides: TGTGCCAGCAGCTTAGGGGTTTCACTCGCAGGGTATTTT. The encoded protein is CASSLGVSLAGYF. Full variable domain (rest looked up from reference TRBV7-2 and TRBJ2-3): GAGVSQSPSNKVTEKGKDVELRCDPISGHTALYWYRQSLGQGLEFLIYFQGNSAPDKSGLPSDRFSAERTGGSVSTLTIQRTQQEDSAVYLCASSLGVSLAGYFGPGTRLTVL.